Listed below are T cell receptor beta chains from one sample, sequenced in a study of blood T cell repertoires in COVID-19. Assay: immunoSEQ multiplex PCR; the TCRdb copy retains only in-frame clones and omits some. This table has 200,000 to 250,000 clones, 84% appearing once. The material sequenced was peripheral blood. The receptor set was obtained from a woman younger than 45 who had recovered from COVID-19. Both conserved end residues are part of each CDR3. A D gene is named only where the DNA matches it firmly. For some rows the clone size is stated as once, few or many, or as a class when expanded; others skip it.

v_gene,abundance,j_gene,d_gene,CDR3nt,CDR3aa
TRBV2,few,TRBJ1-5,.,TGTGCCAGCAGCAGGACTGATAGGCCCCAGCATTTT,CASSRTDRPQHF
TRBV25-1,.,TRBJ2-1,TRBD2,TGTGCCAGCGAACTAGCGGGAGCTTACAATGAGCAGTTCTTC,CASELAGAYNEQFF
TRBV9,.,TRBJ2-7,TRBD1,TGTGCCAGCAGCGCGGGGACAGGGACTTACGAGCAGTACTTC,CASSAGTGTYEQYF
TRBV18,.,TRBJ1-2,TRBD1,TGTGCCAGCTCCCCCAGTGGACAGGGGCGAGGGAACTATGGCTACACCTTC,CASSPSGQGRGNYGYTF
TRBV19,.,TRBJ1-1,.,TGTGCCAGTAGTATAGCAGTTAACACTGAAGCTTTCTTT,CASSIAVNTEAFF
TRBV29-1,once,TRBJ1-2,.,TGCAGCGTTAGCTTTTCTAACTATGGCTACACCTTC,CSVSFSNYGYTF
TRBV18,.,TRBJ1-2,.,TGTGCCAGCTCCTCAGGGGCCACCAACTATGGCTACACCTTC,CASSSGATNYGYTF
TRBV30,.,TRBJ1-1,.,TGTGCCTGGAGTGTACTGTTAATGAACACTGAAGCTTTCTTT,CAWSVLLMNTEAFF
TRBV6-1,few,TRBJ2-3,.,TGTGCCAGCAGTGAATCCAGCGGGAGCACAGATACGCAGTATTTT,CASSESSGSTDTQYF
TRBV30,.,TRBJ1-6,TRBD1,TGTGCCCATTCTGGACAGGGAGACTCACCCCTCCACTTT,CAHSGQGDSPLHF
TRBV27,.,TRBJ1-6,TRBD1,TGTGCCAGCAGTTTATCGATTACAGGGGGCGGTTGGGGTTATAATTCACCCCTCCACTTT,CASSLSITGGGWGYNSPLHF
TRBV2,.,TRBJ2-5,.,TGTGCCAGCACCTTGCCGAGGACGGGATTCCAAGAGACCCAGTACTTC,CASTLPRTGFQETQYF
TRBV27,many,TRBJ2-7,TRBD1,TGTGCCAGCAGCCAGGGACAGGGAAAAGAGCAGTACTTC,CASSQGQGKEQYF
TRBV7-9,.,TRBJ2-7,.,TGTGCCAGCAGTCCCCAGTCCTACGAGCAGTACTTC,CASSPQSYEQYF
TRBV30,.,TRBJ2-3,TRBD2,TGTGCCTGGTCTAGCGGGAGGGTGGGCACAGATACGCAGTATTTT,CAWSSGRVGTDTQYF
TRBV2,.,TRBJ2-7,TRBD2,TGTGCCAGCCGGACTAGCGGGAAGATCTACGAGCAGTACTTC,CASRTSGKIYEQYF
TRBV7-8,.,TRBJ2-7,.,TGTGCCAGCAGCCCCGGGACACTCTCCTACGAGCAGTACTTC,CASSPGTLSYEQYF
TRBV2,.,TRBJ2-1,TRBD2,TGTGCCAGCAGCAAGGAGGGAGGGGAAAATGAGCAGTTCTTC,CASSKEGGENEQFF
TRBV10-1,.,TRBJ1-1,TRBD1,TGCGCCAGCAGTGAGACGACAGGGGTTCGCGCTGAAGCTTTCTTT,CASSETTGVRAEAFF
TRBV3-1/TRBV3-2,.,TRBJ2-5,TRBD2,TGTGCCAGCAGCCAAGAGGGACTAGGGGGTGAGACCCAGTACTTC,CASSQEGLGGETQYF
TRBV10-1,.,TRBJ1-1,.,TGCGCCAGCAGTGAGGGGCCTGAAGCTTTCTTT,CASSEGPEAFF
TRBV2,few,TRBJ1-3,.,TGTGCCAGCGGGCCTGCGGGCTCTGGAAACACCATATATTTT,CASGPAGSGNTIYF
TRBV18,.,TRBJ2-7,TRBD1,TGTGCCAGCTCACCACCAGCACAGGGGTCCTACGAGCAGTACTTC,CASSPPAQGSYEQYF
TRBV7-8,.,TRBJ2-5,TRBD2,TGTGCCAGCAGCCGCGGGGGGAGCGGGAGACACCAAGAGACCCAGTACTTC,CASSRGGSGRHQETQYF
TRBV7-6,.,TRBJ2-1,.,TGTGCCAGCAGCTTAGGTGCGGCTAGCTCCTACAATGAGCAGTTCTTC,CASSLGAASSYNEQFF
TRBV19,.,TRBJ1-6,.,TGTGCCAGTAGTACAGGGAAACCACCCCTCCACTTT,CASSTGKPPLHF
TRBV13,.,TRBJ1-4,.,TGTGCCAGCAGTCCGGCAGACGGAGGAGTGGAAAAACTGTTTTTT,CASSPADGGVEKLFF
TRBV28,once,TRBJ2-2,.,TGTGCCAGCAGGTCCGAGTCCGGGGAGCTGTTTTTT,CASRSESGELFF
TRBV9,.,TRBJ2-1,TRBD2,TGTGCCAGCAACCCCCAAGGGGGACTAGGCTACAATGAGCAGTTCTTC,CASNPQGGLGYNEQFF
TRBV5-1,.,TRBJ1-1,.,TGCGCCAGCAAAACCGCCGGGGGAGGGACTGAAGCTTTCTTT,CASKTAGGGTEAFF
TRBV10-3,.,TRBJ1-1,.,TGTGCCATCAGGGACCGGGGTATGAACACTGAAGCTTTCTTT,CAIRDRGMNTEAFF
TRBV2,.,TRBJ2-7,.,TGTGCCAGCAGAGCAGGGTCAGTACCCTACGAGCAGTACTTC,CASRAGSVPYEQYF
TRBV18,.,TRBJ2-3,TRBD1,TGTGCCAGCTCACCCCGGGACAGATTCACAGATACGCAGTATTTT,CASSPRDRFTDTQYF
TRBV11-2,.,TRBJ1-1,.,TGTGCCAGCAGCTTGGCTCCGTGGAGTCGGCGAACTGAAGCTTTCTTT,CASSLAPWSRRTEAFF
TRBV5-1,.,TRBJ1-1,.,TGCGCCAGCAGCTCGGGACTGATGAACACTGAAGCTTTCTTT,CASSSGLMNTEAFF
TRBV12-5,once,TRBJ2-3,.,TGTGCTAGTGGTTTAAACCCGGGGGGCCCAGATACGCAGTATTTT,CASGLNPGGPDTQYF
TRBV11-3,.,TRBJ2-1,TRBD2,TGTGCCAGCAGCCTCCCGGGGGGGGAGCAGTTCTTC,CASSLPGGEQFF
TRBV27,.,TRBJ1-1,TRBD1,TGTGCCAGCAGTTTAAAAGACAGGGGAACTGAAGCTTTCTTT,CASSLKDRGTEAFF
TRBV27,.,TRBJ2-2,TRBD1,TGTGCCAGCAGTCCTCTGAGGACAGGGAGTGACACCGGGGAGCTGTTTTTT,CASSPLRTGSDTGELFF
TRBV4-2,once,TRBJ2-7,TRBD2,TGTGCCAGCAGCCGGGGGGGCGGGACTAGCGGGTTCTCTGGGGAAGAGCAGTACTTC,CASSRGGGTSGFSGEEQYF
TRBV12-3/TRBV12-4,.,TRBJ2-5,.,TGTGCCAGCAAAGGGCCCGGAGGGACCCAGTACTTC,CASKGPGGTQYF
TRBV5-8,few,TRBJ1-2,.,TGTGCCAGCAGCTTGGCCTCGGGACTATACGATGGCTACACCTTC,CASSLASGLYDGYTF
TRBV19,.,TRBJ1-2,.,TGTGCCAGTAGTATAAAGGGGGACTATGGCTACACCTTC,CASSIKGDYGYTF
TRBV18,.,TRBJ2-1,.,TGTGCCAGCTCACCACCGGACAGCTACAATGAGCAGTTCTTC,CASSPPDSYNEQFF
TRBV28,.,TRBJ2-1,TRBD2,TGTGCCAGCAGTGACGGGGGGTGGCGGAGGAGCTACAATGAGCAGTTCTTC,CASSDGGWRRSYNEQFF
TRBV4-1,few,TRBJ1-5,TRBD1,TGCGCCAGCAGCCGCCAACCCGGACAGGATAGCAATCAGCCCCAGCATTTT,CASSRQPGQDSNQPQHF
TRBV12-2,few,TRBJ2-7,.,TGTGCAAGTCGCTTAGCCAGACTAGCGGGAGGACCCCCCCACGAGCAGTACTTC,CASRLARLAGGPPHEQYF
TRBV29-1,.,TRBJ1-2,TRBD1,TGCAGCGTTGAAGATCAGGACAGGAACTATGGCTACACCTTC,CSVEDQDRNYGYTF
TRBV5-6,.,TRBJ2-1,TRBD2,TGTGCCAGCAGCTTTCCCCCCGGACTAGCGGGGCCAAGTGGGCAGTTCTTC,CASSFPPGLAGPSGQFF